This TCR beta chain was captured by sequencing in a study of cytomegalovirus exposure and HLA in healthy donors. Study information: Unique TCR beta sequences numbering over 100 million came from roughly 180 million T cells in an earlier analysis. Of all 370 or so donors who were genotyped, 75% to 85% belonged to the Caucasian-associated ancestry cluster. Study observations and caveats: The authors listed approximately 160 TCR beta chains as cytomegalovirus-associated. With further analysis later on, most CMV-associated TCR beta chains appeared HLA-restricted.

Use of 60 Vbeta and 13 Jbeta primers characterized the PCR. Libraries were prepared by immunoSEQ multiplex PCR; TCRdb keeps only in-frame clonotypes and omits some of them. The top ten hold under 2% of the sample, which has around 180,000 clones, approximately 86% seen once. Points on this clone: Its antigen is unidentified.

Input material: PBMCs. The TCR was taken from a woman between 18 and 29 years old in good health and CMV-seronegative.

CDR3 nucleotides: TGCGCCAGCAGCTATACTTTAGAGGGATCACGGCAGTACTTC. Translating it yields CASSYTLEGSRQYF. The rearrangement links TRBV4-1 to TRBJ2-7, with a weak D call TRBD2 (5 bases). This CDR3 has 14 residues. V dropped 5 bases and J dropped 9 bases, with 20 bases sitting between them. Germline CDR1 and CDR2: MGHRA and YSYEKL.